This is a list of T cell receptor beta chains from one sample in a study of shared clonotypes between healthy human individuals. Produced via immunoSEQ multiplex PCR; TCRdb's table is partial and in-frame only. The table has about 1.1 million clones, approximately 80% seen once. Sequenced material: memory CD4+ T cells from PBMCs. All receptors derive from a young man in good health. Some clones in this sample may be carry-over from other donors' samples. CDR3s include the opening cysteine and the closing phenylalanine or tryptophan. D genes are given only for firm matches. Not every row has a clone size; where given, it reads once, few, many or a size class.

d_gene	j_gene	abundance	v_gene	CDR3nt	CDR3aa
.	TRBJ2-3	.	TRBV29-1	TGCAGCGTATTCACCAGTGCCGCGGATACGCAGTATTTT	CSVFTSAADTQYF
.	TRBJ2-2	.	TRBV7-8	TGTGCCAGCAGGAATCAAGGGAGGACCGGGGAGCTGTTTTTT	CASRNQGRTGELFF
.	TRBJ1-2	.	TRBV20-1	TGCAGTGCCGGCCCTCAGGGAGGCTACACCTTC	CSAGPQGGYTF
.	TRBJ1-5	many	TRBV5-1	TGCGCCAGCAGCTTGGACGGCGGTTCAAATCAGCCCCAGCATTTT	CASSLDGGSNQPQHF
.	TRBJ1-1	.	TRBV7-3	TGTGCCAGCAGCACGAAGGAGGTCACAGCTTTCTTT	CASSTKEVTAFF
.	TRBJ2-1	.	TRBV14	TGTGCCAGCAGCCAAGCGTATGAGGGAAATGAGCAGTTCTTC	CASSQAYEGNEQFF
.	TRBJ2-7	.	TRBV7-2	TGTGCCAGCAGCTTACAGAATAGGGAGCAGTACTTC	CASSLQNREQYF
.	TRBJ2-1	many	TRBV5-1	TGCGCCAGCAGCTTGGGCACGAGCTCCTACAATGAGCAGTTCTTC	CASSLGTSSYNEQFF
TRBD2	TRBJ2-1	.	TRBV28	TGTGCCAGCAGTTTATCGGCGGCGGGAGGGATCAGCGATGAGCAGTTCTTC	CASSLSAAGGISDEQFF
.	TRBJ1-1	.	TRBV5-1	TGCGCCAGCAGCTCCGGGACGGTCATGAACACTGAAGCTTTCTTT	CASSSGTVMNTEAFF
.	TRBJ2-7	.	TRBV7-9	TGTGCCAGCAGCCGACAGGGACTCTACGAGCAGTACTTC	CASSRQGLYEQYF
.	TRBJ2-3	.	TRBV2	TGTGCCAGCAGTGTGACTCCACGAGATACGCAGTATTTT	CASSVTPRDTQYF
.	TRBJ1-3	once	TRBV28	TGTGCCAGCAGTTCTGTACAGGGAGGTACTGGAAACACCATATATTTT	CASSSVQGGTGNTIYF
.	TRBJ2-7	many	TRBV28	TGTGCCAGCAGTCGCAGGGGTTTTGGAGAGCAGTACTTC	CASSRRGFGEQYF
.	TRBJ1-2	once	TRBV20-1	TGCAATGGGGGCGGGAACTATGGCTACACCTTC	CNGGGNYGYTF
.	TRBJ2-1	.	TRBV6-4	TGTGCCAGCAGTGACACGTACGGGCCTCACAATGAGCAGTTCTTC	CASSDTYGPHNEQFF
.	TRBJ2-5	.	TRBV16	TGTGCCAGCAGCCGACAGTATGAAGAGACCCAGTACTTC	CASSRQYEETQYF
.	TRBJ2-6	.	TRBV6-1	TGTGCCAGCAGCACCCGAGGCGGTGGGGCCAACGTCCTGACTTTC	CASSTRGGGANVLTF
TRBD1	TRBJ1-2	.	TRBV4-2	TGTGCCAGCAGCCAAGTCCCGGGACAGGTAAACTATGGCTACACCTTC	CASSQVPGQVNYGYTF
.	TRBJ2-1	.	TRBV4-1	TGCGCCAGCAGCCAAGCGGAGCGGTCCCCCTACAATGAGCAGTTCTTC	CASSQAERSPYNEQFF
.	TRBJ1-1	.	TRBV5-6	TGTGCCAGCAAACTGAGCCCGCTGAACACTGAAGCTTTCTTT	CASKLSPLNTEAFF
.	TRBJ1-2	.	TRBV6-1	TGTGCCAGCAGATCCGCCGGGACTACCTATGGCTACACCTTC	CASRSAGTTYGYTF
TRBD2	TRBJ2-1	.	TRBV5-1	TGCGCCAGCAGCTTACAGCCTAGCGGGAAGGATGAGCAGTTCTTC	CASSLQPSGKDEQFF